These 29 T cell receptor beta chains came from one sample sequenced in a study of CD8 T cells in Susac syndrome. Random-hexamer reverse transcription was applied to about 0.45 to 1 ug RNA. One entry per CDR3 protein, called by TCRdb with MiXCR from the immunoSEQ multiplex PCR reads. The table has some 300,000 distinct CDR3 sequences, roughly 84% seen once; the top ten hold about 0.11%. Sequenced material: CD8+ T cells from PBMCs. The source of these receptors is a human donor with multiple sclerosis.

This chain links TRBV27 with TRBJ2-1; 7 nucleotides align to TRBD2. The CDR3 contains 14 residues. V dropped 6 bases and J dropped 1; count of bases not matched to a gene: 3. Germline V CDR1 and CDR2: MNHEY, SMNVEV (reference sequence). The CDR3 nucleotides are TGTGCCAGCAGAGAGGGAGGGTCCTACAATGAGCAGTTCTTC. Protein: CASREGGSYNEQFF.

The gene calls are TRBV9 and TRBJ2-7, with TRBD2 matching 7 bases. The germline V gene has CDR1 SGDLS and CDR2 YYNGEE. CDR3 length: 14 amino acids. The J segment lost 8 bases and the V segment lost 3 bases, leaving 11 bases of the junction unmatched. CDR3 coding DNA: TGTGCCAGCAGCGCAAGCGGGAAGGGCCCACAGCAGTACTTC. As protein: CASSASGKGPQQYF.

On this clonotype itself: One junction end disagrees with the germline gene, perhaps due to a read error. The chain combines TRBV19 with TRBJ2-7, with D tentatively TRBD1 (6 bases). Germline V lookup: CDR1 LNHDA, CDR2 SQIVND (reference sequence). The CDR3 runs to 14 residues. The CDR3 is CASSIAGESYEQYF. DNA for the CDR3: TGTGCCAGTAGTATCGCAGGGGAGTCCTACGAGCAGTACTTT.

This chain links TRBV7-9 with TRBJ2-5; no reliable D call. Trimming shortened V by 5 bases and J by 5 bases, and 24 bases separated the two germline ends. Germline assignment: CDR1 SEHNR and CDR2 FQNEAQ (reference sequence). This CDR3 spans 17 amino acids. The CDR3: CASSPRIGLRSGETQYF. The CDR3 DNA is TGTGCCAGCAGCCCTAGGATAGGTTTGCGGTCCGGGGAGACCCAGTACTTC.

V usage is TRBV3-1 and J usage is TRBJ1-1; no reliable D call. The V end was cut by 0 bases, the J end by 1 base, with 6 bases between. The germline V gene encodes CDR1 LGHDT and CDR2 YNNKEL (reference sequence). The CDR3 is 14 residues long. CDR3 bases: TGTGCCAGCAGCCAAGATCCGGAGAACACTGAAGCTTTCTTT. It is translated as CASSQDPENTEAFF.

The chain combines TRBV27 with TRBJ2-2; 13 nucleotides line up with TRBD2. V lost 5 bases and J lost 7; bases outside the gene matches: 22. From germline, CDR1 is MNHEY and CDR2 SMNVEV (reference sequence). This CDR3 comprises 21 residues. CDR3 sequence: CASSPNGGTSGVWVYYGELFF. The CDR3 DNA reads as TGTGCCAGCAGTCCCAATGGCGGGACTAGCGGGGTATGGGTCTACTACGGGGAGCTGTTTTTT.

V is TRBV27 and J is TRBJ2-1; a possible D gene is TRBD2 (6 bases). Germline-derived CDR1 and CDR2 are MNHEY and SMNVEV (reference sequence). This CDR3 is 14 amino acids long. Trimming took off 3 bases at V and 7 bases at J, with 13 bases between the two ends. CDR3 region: CASSFPGLFNEQFF. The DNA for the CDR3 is TGTGCCAGCAGTTTCCCGGGACTCTTTAATGAGCAGTTCTTC.

CDR3 in amino acids: CASSLNPGGNYGYTF. The DNA of the CDR3 is TGTGCCAGCAGCTTAAACCCAGGGGGCAACTATGGCTACACCTTC. The chain employs TRBV7-3 and TRBJ1-2; the match to TRBD1 covers 8 bases. Trimming cost V 1 base and J 2 bases; bases outside gene matches: 3. Germline V gene lookup returns CDR1 SGHTA and CDR2 FQGTGA. This CDR3 contains 15 residues.

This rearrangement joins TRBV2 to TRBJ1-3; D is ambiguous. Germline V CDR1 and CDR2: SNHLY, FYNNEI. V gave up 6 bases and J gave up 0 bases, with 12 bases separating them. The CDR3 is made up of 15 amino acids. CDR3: CASSPWSNSGNTIYF. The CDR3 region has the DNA TGTGCCAGCAGCCCCTGGTCAAACTCTGGAAACACCATATATTTT.

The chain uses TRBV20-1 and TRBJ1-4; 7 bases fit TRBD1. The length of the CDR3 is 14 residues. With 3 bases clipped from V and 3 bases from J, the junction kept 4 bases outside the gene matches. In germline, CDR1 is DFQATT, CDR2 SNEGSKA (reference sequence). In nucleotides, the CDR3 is TGCAGTGCTAGGAGGACAGGCCCTAATGAAAAACTGTTTTTT. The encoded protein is CSARRTGPNEKLFF.

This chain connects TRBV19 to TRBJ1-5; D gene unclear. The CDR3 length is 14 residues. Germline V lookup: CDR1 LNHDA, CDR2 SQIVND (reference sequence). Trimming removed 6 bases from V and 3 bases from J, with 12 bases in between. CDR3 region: CASSLVAANQPQHF. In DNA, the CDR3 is TGTGCCAGTAGCCTGGTGGCAGCCAATCAGCCCCAGCATTTT.

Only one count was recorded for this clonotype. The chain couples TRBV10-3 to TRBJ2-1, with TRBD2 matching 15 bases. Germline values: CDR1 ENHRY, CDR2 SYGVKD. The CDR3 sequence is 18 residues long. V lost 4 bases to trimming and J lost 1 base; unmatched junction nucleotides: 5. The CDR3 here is CAISGTSGRVESYNEQFF. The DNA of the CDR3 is TGTGCCATCAGTGGGACTAGCGGGAGGGTAGAGTCCTACAATGAGCAGTTCTTC.

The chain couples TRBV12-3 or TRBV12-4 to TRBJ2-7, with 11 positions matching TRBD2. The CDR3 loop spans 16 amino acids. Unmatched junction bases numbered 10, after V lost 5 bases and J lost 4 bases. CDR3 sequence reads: CASSPHTSGSLYEQYF. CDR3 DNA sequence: TGTGCCAGCAGTCCCCATACTAGCGGGAGTCTTTACGAGCAGTACTTC.

The CDR3 is CASSLGGNQETQYF. The CDR3, as DNA: TGTGCCAGCAGCTTAGGTGGTAATCAAGAGACCCAGTACTTC. The chain is built from TRBV7-9 and TRBJ2-5; no firm D call. CDR1 is SEHNR, CDR2 FQNEAQ, per germline (reference sequence). V lost 1 base to trimming and J lost 2 bases, with 8 bases between them. The CDR3 loop spans 14 amino acids.

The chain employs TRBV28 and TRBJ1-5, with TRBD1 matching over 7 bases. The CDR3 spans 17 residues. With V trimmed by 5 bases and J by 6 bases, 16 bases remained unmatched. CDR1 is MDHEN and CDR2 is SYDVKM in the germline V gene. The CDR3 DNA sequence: TGTGCCAGCAGTGTACAGGGCAGTACCAGGGGGGTTCAGCCCCAGCATTTT. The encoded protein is CASSVQGSTRGVQPQHF.

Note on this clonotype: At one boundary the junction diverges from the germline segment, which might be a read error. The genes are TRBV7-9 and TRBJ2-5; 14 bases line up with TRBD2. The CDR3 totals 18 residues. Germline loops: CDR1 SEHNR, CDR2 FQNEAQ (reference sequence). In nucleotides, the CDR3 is TGTGCCAGCAGCCCTCGGACTAGCGGGAGGTTCGGTCAAGGGACCCAGTACTTC. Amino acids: CASSPRTSGRFGQGTQYF.

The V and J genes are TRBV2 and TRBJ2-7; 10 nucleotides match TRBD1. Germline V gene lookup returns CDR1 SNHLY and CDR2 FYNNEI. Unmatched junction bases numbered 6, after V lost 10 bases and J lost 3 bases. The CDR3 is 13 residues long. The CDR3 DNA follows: TGTGCCACAGAACGGACAGGGGGCTACGAGCAGTACTTC. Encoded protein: CATERTGGYEQYF.

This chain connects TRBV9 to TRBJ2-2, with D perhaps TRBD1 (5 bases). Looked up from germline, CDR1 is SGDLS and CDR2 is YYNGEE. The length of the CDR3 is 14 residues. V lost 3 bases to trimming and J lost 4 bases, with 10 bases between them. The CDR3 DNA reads TGTGCCAGCAGCGCCCCTAGGGGCACCGGGGAGCTGTTTTTT. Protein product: CASSAPRGTGELFF.

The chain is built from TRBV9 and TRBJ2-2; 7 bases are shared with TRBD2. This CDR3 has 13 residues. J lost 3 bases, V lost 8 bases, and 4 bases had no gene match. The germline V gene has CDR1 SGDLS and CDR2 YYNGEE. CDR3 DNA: TGTGCCAGTCGACTAGCTGACACCGGGGAGCTGTTTTTT. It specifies CASRLADTGELFF.

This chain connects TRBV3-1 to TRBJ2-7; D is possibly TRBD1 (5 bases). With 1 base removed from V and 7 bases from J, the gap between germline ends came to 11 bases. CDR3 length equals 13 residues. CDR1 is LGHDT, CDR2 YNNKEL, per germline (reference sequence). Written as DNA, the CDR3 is TGTGCCAGCAGCCAAGTCAGGGCGAGGGAGCAGTACTTC. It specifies CASSQVRAREQYF.

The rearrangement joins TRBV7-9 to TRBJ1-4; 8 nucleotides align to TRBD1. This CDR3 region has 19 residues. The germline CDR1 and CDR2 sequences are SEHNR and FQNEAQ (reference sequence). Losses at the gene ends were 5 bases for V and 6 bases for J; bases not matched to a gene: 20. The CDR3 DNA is TGTGCCAGCAGCCCCTCAACCGGGACAGGAGTCTTTTGGGATGAAAAACTGTTTTTT. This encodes CASSPSTGTGVFWDEKLFF.

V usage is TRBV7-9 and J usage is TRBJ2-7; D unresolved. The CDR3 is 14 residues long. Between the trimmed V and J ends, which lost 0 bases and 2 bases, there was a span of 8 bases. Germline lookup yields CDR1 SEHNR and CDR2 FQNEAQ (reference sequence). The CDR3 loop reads CASSLAGRPYEQYF. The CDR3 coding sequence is TGTGCCAGCAGCTTAGCCGGCAGACCCTACGAGCAGTACTTC.

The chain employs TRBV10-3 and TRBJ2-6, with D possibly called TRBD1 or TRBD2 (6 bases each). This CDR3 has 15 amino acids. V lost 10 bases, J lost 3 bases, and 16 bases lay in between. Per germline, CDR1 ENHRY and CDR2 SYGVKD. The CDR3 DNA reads TGTGCCACCAACCGGGGGCTTATTGGGGCCAACGTCCTGACTTTC. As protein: CATNRGLIGANVLTF.

The CDR3 region is CSASPAGGPYEQYF. CDR3 in DNA: TGCAGTGCTAGTCCGGCGGGAGGGCCGTACGAGCAGTACTTC. The rearrangement joins TRBV20-1 to TRBJ2-7; 9 bases match TRBD2. The germline CDR1 and CDR2 sequences are DFQATT and SNEGSKA (reference sequence). This CDR3 comprises 14 residues. Trimming cost V 3 bases and J 4 bases; bases outside gene matches: 7.

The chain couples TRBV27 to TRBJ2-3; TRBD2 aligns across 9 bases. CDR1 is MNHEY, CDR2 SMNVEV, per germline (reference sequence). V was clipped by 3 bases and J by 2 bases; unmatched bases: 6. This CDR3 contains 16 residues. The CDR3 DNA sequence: TGTGCCAGCAGTTTTAGTAGCGGGAGCTTCACAGATACGCAGTATTTT. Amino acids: CASSFSSGSFTDTQYF.

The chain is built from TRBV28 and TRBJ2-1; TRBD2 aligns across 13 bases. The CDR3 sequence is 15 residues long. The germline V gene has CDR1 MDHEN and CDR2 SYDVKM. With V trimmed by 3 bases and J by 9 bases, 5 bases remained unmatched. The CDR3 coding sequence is TGTGCCAGCAGTTTTGGACTAGCGGGAGTGGTTGAGCAGTTCTTC. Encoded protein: CASSFGLAGVVEQFF.

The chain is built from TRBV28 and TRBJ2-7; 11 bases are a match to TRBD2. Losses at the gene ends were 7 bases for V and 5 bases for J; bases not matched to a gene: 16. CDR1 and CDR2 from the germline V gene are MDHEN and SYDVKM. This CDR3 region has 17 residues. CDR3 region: CASTHGLAGNFGHEQYF. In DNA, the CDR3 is TGTGCCAGCACCCACGGACTAGCGGGTAACTTTGGTCACGAGCAGTACTTC.

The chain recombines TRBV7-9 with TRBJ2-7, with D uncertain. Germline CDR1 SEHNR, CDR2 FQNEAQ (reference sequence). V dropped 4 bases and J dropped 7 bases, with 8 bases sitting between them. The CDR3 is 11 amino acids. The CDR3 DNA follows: TGTGCCAGCAGCTCCAAGCGTGAGCAGTACTTC. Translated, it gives CASSSKREQYF.

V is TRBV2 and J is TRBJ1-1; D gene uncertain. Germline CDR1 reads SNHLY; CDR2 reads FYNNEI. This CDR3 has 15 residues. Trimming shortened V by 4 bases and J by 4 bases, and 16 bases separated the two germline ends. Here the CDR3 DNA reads TGTGCCAGCAGTGTAGTAAAGGGAGCCGGCACTGAAGCTTTCTTT. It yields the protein CASSVVKGAGTEAFF.